This T cell receptor (beta chain) was obtained from a study of graft-versus-host responses after intestinal transplantation. The assay was immunoSEQ multiplex PCR, and TCRdb's table has in-frame clones only and misses some. The sample shows over 100,000 clones, roughly 92% of them seen only once. The V end was cut by 7 bases, the J end by 2 bases, with 15 bases between. Germline assignment: CDR1 LNHDA and CDR2 SQIVND (reference sequence). There are 15 residues in the CDR3. Concerning this clone itself: The antigen is undetermined.

This TCR derives from a human donor who was the organ donor for an intestinal transplant. The sequenced sample was unstimulated CD4+ T cells sorted from spleen or lymph node cells, obtained before transplant. The chain carries TRBV19 and TRBJ1-5; perhaps TRBD1 as D (6 bases). CDR3 sequence reads: CASNLWAGGNQPQHF. CDR3 coding DNA: TGTGCCAGTAACCTTTGGGCAGGGGGCAATCAGCCCCAGCATTTT.